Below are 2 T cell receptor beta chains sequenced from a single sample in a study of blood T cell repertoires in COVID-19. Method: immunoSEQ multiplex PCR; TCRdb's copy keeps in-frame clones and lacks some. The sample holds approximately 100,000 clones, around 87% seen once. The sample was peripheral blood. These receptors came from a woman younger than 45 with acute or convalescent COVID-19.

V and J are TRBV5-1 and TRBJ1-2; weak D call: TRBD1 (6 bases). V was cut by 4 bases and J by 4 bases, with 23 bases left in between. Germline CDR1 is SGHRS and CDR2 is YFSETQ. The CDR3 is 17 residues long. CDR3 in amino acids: CASSPSAGRGAGYGYTF. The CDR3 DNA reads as TGCGCCAGCAGCCCCTCCGCGGGACGGGGGGCGGGCTATGGCTACACCTTC. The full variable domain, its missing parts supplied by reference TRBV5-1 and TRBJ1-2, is KAGVTQTPRYLIKTRGQQVTLSCSPISGHRSVSWYQQTPGQGLQFLFEYFSETQRNKGNFPGRFSGRQFSNSRSEMNVSTLELGDSALYLCASSPSAGRGAGYGYTFGSGTRLTVV.

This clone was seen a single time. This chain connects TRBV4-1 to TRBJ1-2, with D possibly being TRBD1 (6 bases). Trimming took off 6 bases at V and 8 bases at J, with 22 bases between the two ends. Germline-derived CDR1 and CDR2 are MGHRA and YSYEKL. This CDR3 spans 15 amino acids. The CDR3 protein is CASRLMGHLDLGYTF. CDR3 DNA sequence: TGCGCCAGCAGACTGATGGGACACCTGGACTTGGGCTACACCTTC.